A selection of T cell receptor beta chains follows, all from one sample in a study of blood T cell repertoires in COVID-19. Generated by immunoSEQ multiplex PCR, the TCRdb table keeps only in-frame clones and is missing some. The repertoire consists of 200,000 to 250,000 clones, with approximately 88% occurring once and the leading ten covering 3.7%. Sequencing used PBMCs or T cells enriched from blood (not recorded which). All receptors derive from a young woman who had been exposed to COVID-19. Both conserved end residues are part of each CDR3. D genes are given only for firm matches. Size is stated for part of the rows, as once, few or many counts, or as a class when the clone is expanded.

NA	NA	TRBV29-1	TRBJ2-2	TGCAGCGTTGATTTAACCGGGGAGCTGTTTTTT	CSVDLTGELFF
NA	NA	TRBV4-1	TRBJ1-3	TGCGCCAGCAGCCCTGCAGGGTACAGGTCTGGAAACACCATATATTTT	CASSPAGYRSGNTIYF
NA	NA	TRBV7-2	TRBJ2-7	TGTGCCAGCAGCTCCCCCATCTACGAGCAGTACTTC	CASSSPIYEQYF
NA	NA	TRBV3-1/TRBV3-2	TRBJ1-4	TGTGCCAGCAGCCAAACGACAGGAATGGCAACTAATGAAAAACTGTTTTTT	CASSQTTGMATNEKLFF
NA	TRBD1	TRBV4-2	TRBJ2-7	TGTGCCAGCAGCCAAGAGGCCGGCCAGGGGGCCCGCGAGCAGTACTTC	CASSQEAGQGAREQYF
NA	NA	TRBV9	TRBJ1-1	TGTGCCAGCAGCGTAGTGGGAGGGGGCACTGAAGCTTTCTTT	CASSVVGGGTEAFF
once	TRBD1	TRBV15	TRBJ2-2	TGTGCCACCGACCGGGACAGGAAGGCGACCGGGGAGCTGTTTTTT	CATDRDRKATGELFF
NA	NA	TRBV9	TRBJ2-5	TGTGCCAGCAGCGTAGAAGACTACCAAGAGACCCAGTACTTC	CASSVEDYQETQYF
once	TRBD1	TRBV2	TRBJ2-7	TGTGCCAGCAGTATCGGGACAGGGGCCCCTTACGAGCAGTACTTC	CASSIGTGAPYEQYF
NA	NA	TRBV4-1	TRBJ2-2	TGCGCCAGCAGCCCTGTGGGGCGGAACACCGGGGAGCTGTTTTTT	CASSPVGRNTGELFF
NA	NA	TRBV10-3	TRBJ2-7	TGTGCCATCAGTCACCGACAGTCTCCCTACGAGCAGTACTTC	CAISHRQSPYEQYF
once	NA	TRBV2	TRBJ1-1	TGTGCCAACAAACAGGGCGAGGACACTGAAGCTTTCTTT	CANKQGEDTEAFF
NA	NA	TRBV3-1/TRBV3-2	TRBJ2-4	TGTGCCAGCAGCGATTCCCGGGACATTCAGTACTTC	CASSDSRDIQYF
NA	NA	TRBV5-1	TRBJ1-1	TGCGCCAGCCGACCCCGGGCAGGGGACGTTCTGAACACTGAAGCTTTCTTT	CASRPRAGDVLNTEAFF
NA	NA	TRBV18	TRBJ1-5	TGTGCCAGCTCACCCCGGTCACAGAGAAGAAATAGCAATCAGCCCCAGCATTTT	CASSPRSQRRNSNQPQHF
NA	NA	TRBV30	TRBJ2-7	TGTGCCTCCAATCGTGCGGGGAGCTCCTACGAGCAGTACTTC	CASNRAGSSYEQYF
NA	TRBD2	TRBV5-1	TRBJ2-5	TGCGCCAGCAGCCGTGGCGGGGGCCAAGAGACCCAGTACTTC	CASSRGGGQETQYF
NA	NA	TRBV3-1/TRBV3-2	TRBJ2-2	TGTGCCAGCAGCGCGCGATACACCGGGGAGCTGTTTTTT	CASSARYTGELFF
NA	TRBD2	TRBV27	TRBJ2-2	TGTGCCAGCAGTCCCCCTTCTAGCGGGGTATACACCGGGGAGCTGTTTTTT	CASSPPSSGVYTGELFF
once	TRBD1	TRBV30	TRBJ1-2	TGTGCCTGGAGGACAGGGCGGGACTATGGCTACACCTTC	CAWRTGRDYGYTF
NA	NA	TRBV19	TRBJ1-2	TGTGCCAGTAGGACAGGTGGTTATGGCTACACCTTC	CASRTGGYGYTF
once	TRBD2	TRBV4-1	TRBJ2-7	TGCGCCAGCAGCCAGGGGATAGCGGGACCCCACTACGAGCAGTACTTC	CASSQGIAGPHYEQYF
NA	TRBD2	TRBV7-9	TRBJ2-2	TGTGCCAGCAGCTTAGGACTAGCGGGAGTTTACACCGGGGAGCTGTTTTTT	CASSLGLAGVYTGELFF
NA	NA	TRBV12-5	TRBJ1-5	TGTGCTAGTGGTTCGGGAGAAAATAGCAATCAGCCCCAGCATTTT	CASGSGENSNQPQHF
NA	NA	TRBV19	TRBJ2-3	TGTGCCAGTAGTCACCGGGGCACAGATACGCAGTATTTT	CASSHRGTDTQYF
NA	NA	TRBV10-3	TRBJ2-2	TGTGCCATCAGTGTAGAGTTGAGAACCGGGGAGCTGTTTTTT	CAISVELRTGELFF
NA	NA	TRBV30	TRBJ1-1	TGTGCCTGGAGTGAGCAGGGGATACGGAACACTGAAGCTTTCTTT	CAWSEQGIRNTEAFF
NA	NA	TRBV4-1	TRBJ2-2	TGCGCCAGCAGCCAAGCCCAGGGCAGGTCGAACACCGGGGAGCTGTTTTTT	CASSQAQGRSNTGELFF
NA	TRBD2	TRBV5-1	TRBJ2-1	TGCGCCAGCAGCACCGCTAGCGGGTTTTACAATGAGCAGTTCTTC	CASSTASGFYNEQFF
once	NA	TRBV6-2/TRBV6-3	TRBJ2-3	TGTGCCAGCAGTTCTAGCGGCACAGATACGCAGTATTTT	CASSSSGTDTQYF
NA	TRBD2	TRBV19	TRBJ2-1	TGTGCCAGTAGTCCCACTAGCGGACTCAACAATGAGCAGTTCTTC	CASSPTSGLNNEQFF
NA	NA	TRBV24-1	TRBJ1-1	TGTGCCACCAGTCCTCCGGACGCGGGACCGCCGATCTTT	CATSPPDAGPPIF
NA	TRBD1	TRBV5-1	TRBJ2-7	TGCGCCAGCAGCTTGAACCGCCCGGGACAGGGATACGAGCAGTACTTC	CASSLNRPGQGYEQYF
NA	TRBD1	TRBV6-5	TRBJ2-3	TGTGCCAGCAGTAAAAATGGACAGGGGGTGTTCGCGCAGTATTTT	CASSKNGQGVFAQYF
NA	NA	TRBV4-1	TRBJ2-5	TGCGCCAGCAGCCAACCAGTGGGCTGGCAAGAGACCCAGTACTTC	CASSQPVGWQETQYF
NA	TRBD1	TRBV10-2	TRBJ2-7	TGCGCCAGTATGGGACAGGTCTCTTACGAGCAGTACTTC	CASMGQVSYEQYF
NA	NA	TRBV7-2	TRBJ2-2	TGTGCCAGCAGCCCCCGAAAGGGGAGGGGGACCGGGGAGCTGTTTTTT	CASSPRKGRGTGELFF
NA	TRBD2	TRBV7-9	TRBJ2-3	TGTGCCAGCAGCTCGACTAGCGGGAGCGCAGATACGCAGTATTTT	CASSSTSGSADTQYF
NA	NA	TRBV27	TRBJ1-1	TGTGCCAGCAGTCTAGGGACAAGAGCTTTCTTT	CASSLGTRAFF
NA	NA	TRBV11-2	TRBJ1-1	TGTGCCAGCAGCTTAAACAGGCTCACTGAAGCTTTCTTT	CASSLNRLTEAFF
NA	TRBD1	TRBV5-4	TRBJ1-1	TGTGCCAGCAGCAGGGACAGTGGAAACACTGAAGCTTTCTTT	CASSRDSGNTEAFF
NA	TRBD1	TRBV28	TRBJ1-1	TGTGCCAGCAGTTTATTTACAGGGGGTTTCGGGAACACTGAAGCTTTCTTT	CASSLFTGGFGNTEAFF
NA	TRBD1	TRBV3-1/TRBV3-2	TRBJ1-2	TGTGCCAGCAGCCCTCGGACAGGATTAGCTAACTATGGCTACACCTTC	CASSPRTGLANYGYTF